The T cell receptor (beta chain) described here comes from a study of T-cell memory formation after mild COVID-19. Study details: Among the donors, TCR clusters were largely specific to each donor. Study results and caveats: There was no confirmation that second-wave clones peaking on day 37 were SARS-CoV-2 specific. The CD4+ clones that contracted clustered mainly within CM and EM, and the CD8+ clones concentrated in EMRA.

As to this clonotype: Its target is not known.

V lost 4 bases to trimming and J lost 8 bases, with 15 bases between them. This CDR3 contains 15 residues. Germline CDR1 is LGHDT and CDR2 is YNNKEL (reference sequence). Via MiXCR, TCRdb re-called the 5' RACE reads, giving one row per CDR3 protein. The table records a few hundred thousand distinct CDR3 sequences, roughly 20% of them present only once. The specimen sequenced was PBMCs or a T cell subset sorted from them (not recorded which). The sequence came from an adult woman who had mild COVID-19 (a few samples of this study predate the infection). Cell type and time point are not known. The J gene is TRBJ1-6, the V gene TRBV3-1; possibly TRBD1 for D (6 bases). The chain's CDR3 is CASSPWSGEDSPLHF. As DNA, the CDR3 is TGTGCCAGCAGCCCCTGGTCAGGGGAGGATTCACCCCTCCACTTT.